This entry features one TCR beta chain sequence. Its target is not known. CCR7-negative CD45RA+ TemRA cells were pooled with CD45RO+ cells for CD8 memory. The data stem from a study of shared clonotypes between healthy human individuals. Broader study findings: Some naive CD4 clonotypes, 4% to 6%, turned up in common across four donors.

Clones were read by immunoSEQ multiplex PCR, and TCRdb kept only the in-frame ones, dropping some. The sample lists about 100,000 clones; 55% to 70% were seen once. Source material: memory CD8+ T cells sorted from blood. Subset defined: CD45RO+ cells pooled with CCR7-negative TemRA cells. The clonotype was recovered from a young woman in good health.

This CDR3 reads CASSSDRTGIDEQYF. CDR3 coding DNA: TGTGCCAGCAGCTCAGATAGGACAGGGATCGACGAGCAGTACTTC. The chain employs TRBV21-1 and TRBJ2-7; TRBD1 was called by the table and not checked on the DNA. TRBV21-1 is flagged as a pseudogene. This CDR3 region has 15 residues.